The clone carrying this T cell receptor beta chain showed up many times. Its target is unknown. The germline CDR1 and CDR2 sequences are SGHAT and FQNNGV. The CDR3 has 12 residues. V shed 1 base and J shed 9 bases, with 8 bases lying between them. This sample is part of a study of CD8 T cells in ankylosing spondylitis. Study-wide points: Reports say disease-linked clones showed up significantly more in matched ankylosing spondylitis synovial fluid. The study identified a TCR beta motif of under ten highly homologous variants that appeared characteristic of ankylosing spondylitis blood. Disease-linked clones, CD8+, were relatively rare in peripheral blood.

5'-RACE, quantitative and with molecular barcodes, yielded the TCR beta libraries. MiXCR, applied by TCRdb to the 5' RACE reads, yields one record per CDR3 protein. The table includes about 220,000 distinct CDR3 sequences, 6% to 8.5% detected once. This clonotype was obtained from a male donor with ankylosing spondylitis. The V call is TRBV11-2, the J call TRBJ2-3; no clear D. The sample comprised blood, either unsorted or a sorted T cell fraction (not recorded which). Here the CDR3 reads CASSLGWATQYF. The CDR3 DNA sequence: TGTGCCAGCAGCTTAGGGTGGGCGACGCAGTATTTT.